These T cell receptor beta chains were read from a single sample in a study of T cells after yellow fever vaccination. TCRdb used MiXCR to reprocess the 5' RACE reads, holding one entry per CDR3 protein. This sample carries a few hundred thousand distinct CDR3 sequences, 3.5% to 4.5% of them seen once, and the ten largest clones take approximately 25%. Specimen: PBMCs, collected 5 days after the yellow fever booster vaccination. These receptors came from a man between 18 and 29 years old who received the YFV17D yellow fever vaccine. Each CDR3 is given with its conserved first and last residue. Fields, in order: CDR3 protein, V gene, clone size, J gene. The size field is filled for only some rows; it gives once, few, many or a size class.

CDR3: CASSQSDLKREKLFF
V: TRBV5-4
size: few
J: TRBJ1-4

CDR3: CASRLTEERTEAFF
V: TRBV6-6
size: NA
J: TRBJ1-1

CDR3: CASSLNARRTETQYF
V: TRBV12-3/TRBV12-4
size: many
J: TRBJ2-5

CDR3: CASSLRDTIYF
V: TRBV6-1
size: few
J: TRBJ1-3

CDR3: CASSLKLAGVHNEQFF
V: TRBV7-9
size: few
J: TRBJ2-1

CDR3: CAIRPTGGEGTEAFF
V: TRBV10-3
size: many
J: TRBJ1-1

CDR3: CASSYKRQVSGANVLTF
V: TRBV6-5
size: many
J: TRBJ2-6

CDR3: CASSLEVGDTQYF
V: TRBV7-6
size: NA
J: TRBJ2-3

CDR3: CSAHTDLNQPQHF
V: TRBV20-1
size: NA
J: TRBJ1-5

CDR3: CASSLELGIQYF
V: TRBV7-2
size: many
J: TRBJ2-4

CDR3: CASTGPMGNQPQHF
V: TRBV19
size: few
J: TRBJ1-5

CDR3: CASSFDRGIEKLFF
V: TRBV7-2
size: many
J: TRBJ1-4

CDR3: CASRDSLTGELFF
V: TRBV12-3/TRBV12-4
size: few
J: TRBJ2-2

CDR3: CASSLSLGGEQFF
V: TRBV27
size: many
J: TRBJ2-1

CDR3: CASSVGSTGIPGEQYF
V: TRBV9
size: NA
J: TRBJ2-7

CDR3: CASSYSQQPQETQYF
V: TRBV6-5
size: few
J: TRBJ2-5

CDR3: CASSQDSPRGRPDTQYF
V: TRBV4-3
size: few
J: TRBJ2-3

CDR3: CASSVASGGAREQFF
V: TRBV9
size: few
J: TRBJ2-1

CDR3: CASSKGTVETQYF
V: TRBV19
size: many
J: TRBJ2-5

CDR3: CASYPGTGVYNEQFF
V: TRBV5-1
size: few
J: TRBJ2-1

CDR3: CASSVETGPGETQYF
V: TRBV9
size: NA
J: TRBJ2-5

CDR3: CASARTGLGEQYF
V: TRBV7-2
size: few
J: TRBJ2-7

CDR3: CASSRGGPNQPQHF
V: TRBV6-5
size: NA
J: TRBJ1-5

CDR3: CSAVGLNTEAFF
V: TRBV20-1
size: NA
J: TRBJ1-1

CDR3: CASTAGTGGYTGELFF
V: TRBV25-1
size: NA
J: TRBJ2-2

CDR3: CAISKEREATQYF
V: TRBV10-3
size: NA
J: TRBJ2-3

CDR3: CASSRSDFGDSPLHF
V: TRBV7-2
size: NA
J: TRBJ1-6

CDR3: CASSISAGGRSSYEQYF
V: TRBV19
size: many
J: TRBJ2-7

CDR3: CASSLHGGEETQYF
V: TRBV7-7
size: few
J: TRBJ2-5

CDR3: CASKGRALGANVLTF
V: TRBV2
size: few
J: TRBJ2-6

CDR3: CASSQDASGGASYEQYF
V: TRBV4-3
size: NA
J: TRBJ2-7

CDR3: CASSPGVGSYNEQFF
V: TRBV5-4
size: many
J: TRBJ2-1

CDR3: CSARVRSGTTMRVSYNEQFF
V: TRBV20-1
size: few
J: TRBJ2-1

CDR3: CASSPFSGVTYNEQFF
V: TRBV3-1
size: NA
J: TRBJ2-1

CDR3: CASTKLGVGNLTQHF
V: TRBV19
size: once
J: TRBJ1-5

CDR3: CASSPGQKINYGYTF
V: TRBV11-2
size: NA
J: TRBJ1-2

CDR3: CSVGPGLAGGPQNEQFF
V: TRBV29-1
size: few
J: TRBJ2-1

CDR3: CASSLWAGDTEAFF
V: TRBV7-2
size: many
J: TRBJ1-1

CDR3: CASSLGSGGHGYTF
V: TRBV7-9
size: many
J: TRBJ1-2

CDR3: CSAGTTYEQYF
V: TRBV29-1
size: many
J: TRBJ2-7

CDR3: CASSQEWYQETQYF
V: TRBV4-1
size: many
J: TRBJ2-5

CDR3: CASSLEASGRDGYTF
V: TRBV11-2
size: many
J: TRBJ1-2

CDR3: CASSPTAASGVITGELFF
V: TRBV7-9
size: many
J: TRBJ2-2

CDR3: CASTALNTEAFF
V: TRBV7-9
size: many
J: TRBJ1-1

CDR3: CASSLRPGPLEGEQFF
V: TRBV7-2
size: few
J: TRBJ2-1

CDR3: CASSYSRGASTEAFF
V: TRBV6-2/TRBV6-3
size: NA
J: TRBJ1-1

CDR3: CASSLEQGRETQYF
V: TRBV5-1
size: many
J: TRBJ2-5

CDR3: CASTSRGGNTGELFF
V: TRBV27
size: few
J: TRBJ2-2

CDR3: CASSLPSGALYNEQFF
V: TRBV5-1
size: few
J: TRBJ2-1

CDR3: CASSYTYRETEAFF
V: TRBV6-5
size: few
J: TRBJ1-1